The clone carrying this T cell receptor (beta chain) was picked up a small number of times. Its antigen remains unidentified. The table came from immunoSEQ multiplex PCR; TCRdb's copy has only in-frame clones and leaves some out. Here the sample spans 37,000 or so clones, around three quarters being singletons. This specimen comes from a study of OX40 agonist ivuxolimab in advanced cancers. Study context: It was ivuxolimab, an agonistic anti-OX40 (CD134) antibody, that patients were treated with. Two patients with cutaneous melanoma and one with hepatocellular carcinoma, three in total, showed partial responses. Study conclusions and caveats: On average, CD8+ T cells showed a greater number of expanded clones than CD4+.

The CDR3 is 14 residues long. Germline V lookup: CDR1 SQVTM, CDR2 ANQGSEA. Trimming cost V 4 bases and J 0 bases, with 13 bases left between them. Patients with autoimmune history or systemic immunosuppression were excluded. Sequenced material: CD4+ or CD8+ T cells sorted from blood, taken in a trial of the OX40 agonist ivuxolimab. The rearrangement uses TRBV29-1 and TRBJ2-7, with D perhaps TRBD1 or TRBD2 (5 bases each). This TCR was sampled from an adult with an advanced solid tumor such as melanoma, head and neck, liver or kidney cancer. CDR3 residues: CSVVGTPSSYEQYF. The CDR3 coding sequence is TGCAGCGTTGTCGGGACGCCAAGCTCCTACGAGCAGTACTTC.